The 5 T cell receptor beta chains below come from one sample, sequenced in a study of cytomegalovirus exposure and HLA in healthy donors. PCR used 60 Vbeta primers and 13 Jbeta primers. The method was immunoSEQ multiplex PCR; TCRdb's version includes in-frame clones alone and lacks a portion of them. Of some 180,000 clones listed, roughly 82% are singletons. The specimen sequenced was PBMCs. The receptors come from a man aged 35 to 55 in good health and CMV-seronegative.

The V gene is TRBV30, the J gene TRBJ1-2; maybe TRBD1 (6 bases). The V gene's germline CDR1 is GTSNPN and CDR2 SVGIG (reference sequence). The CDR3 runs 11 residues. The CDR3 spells CASGQLNGYTF. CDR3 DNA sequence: TGTGCTTCAGGACAGTTGAATGGCTACACCTTC.

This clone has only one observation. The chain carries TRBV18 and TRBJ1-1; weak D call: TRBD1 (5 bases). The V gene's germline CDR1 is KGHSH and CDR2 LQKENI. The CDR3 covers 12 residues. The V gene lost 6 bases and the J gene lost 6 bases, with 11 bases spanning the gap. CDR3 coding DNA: TGTGCCAGCTCTGGGGCGGGGTCTGAAGCTTTCTTT. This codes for CASSGAGSEAFF. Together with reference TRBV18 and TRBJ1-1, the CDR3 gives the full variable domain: NAGVMQNPRHLVRRRGQEARLRCSPMKGHSHVYWYRQLPEEGLKFMVYLQKENIIDESGMPKERFSAEFPKEGPSILRIQQVVRGDSAAYFCASSGAGSEAFFGQGTRLTVV.

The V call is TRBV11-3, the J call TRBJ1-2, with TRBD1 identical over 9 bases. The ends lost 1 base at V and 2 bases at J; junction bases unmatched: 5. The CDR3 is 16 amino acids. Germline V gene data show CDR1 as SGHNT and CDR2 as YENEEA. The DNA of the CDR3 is TGTGCCAGCAGCTTAGGCCCGGGACAGGGAAACTATGGCTACACCTTC. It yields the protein CASSLGPGQGNYGYTF.

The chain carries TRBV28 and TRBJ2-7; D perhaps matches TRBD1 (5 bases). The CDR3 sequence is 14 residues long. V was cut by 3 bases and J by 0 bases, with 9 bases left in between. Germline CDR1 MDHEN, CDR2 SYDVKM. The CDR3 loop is CASSFSQGSYEQYF. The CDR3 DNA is TGTGCCAGCAGTTTCTCCCAGGGCTCCTACGAGCAGTACTTC.

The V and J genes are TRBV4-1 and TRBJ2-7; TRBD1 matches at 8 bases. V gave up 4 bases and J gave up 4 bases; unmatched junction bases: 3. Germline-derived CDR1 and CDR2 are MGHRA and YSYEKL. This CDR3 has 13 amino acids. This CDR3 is CASSPWTGYEQYF. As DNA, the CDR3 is TGCGCCAGCAGCCCCTGGACAGGGTACGAGCAGTACTTC.